This TCR beta chain came from a study of shared clonotypes between healthy human individuals. Overall study results and limits: Researchers sampled blood only, noting tissue repertoires likely differ.

Donation came from healthy HIV-negative adults that had no recent acute infections or vaccinations. Note on this clone: Its antigen is still unknown.

Trimming stripped 0 bases from V and 0 bases from J, with 10 bases between. The CDR3 is made up of 16 amino acids. Germline V gives CDR1 MGHRA, CDR2 YSYEKL. The protocol was immunoSEQ multiplex PCR, while the TCRdb copy is restricted to in-frame clones and leaves out a portion. The sample gives about a million clones, about three quarters of which show up once; roughly 1.5% is in the top ten. The sequencing input was memory CD4+ T cells sorted from blood. Regarding subset: CD45RA-negative fraction. The V gene is TRBV4-1, the J gene TRBJ2-3; D remains ambiguous. The receptor was isolated from a man aged 18 to 29 in good health. CDR3 sequence: CASSQDHQASTDTQYF. The CDR3 bases are TGCGCCAGCAGCCAAGATCACCAGGCTAGCACAGATACGCAGTATTTT.